This record concerns one T cell receptor (beta chain) sequence. What this receptor recognizes is not known. Base-call qualities are not available, and no considerably larger clone is one nucleotide away. Per the germline V gene, SGHAT is the CDR1 and FQNNGV is the CDR2. The trim is 5 bases for V and 6 bases for J, with a gap of 26 bases between the germline ends. The CDR3 numbers 18 residues from cysteine through phenylalanine. Here the CDR3 DNA is all that survives: 54 bases in frame from base 1. Sequencing used an Illumina HiSeq 1500. TCRdb handled the public reads itself, with Q25 trimming in fastp and clone calling in MiXCR, and kept productive beta chains. Every entry covers one CDR3 protein and lists the most common genes and DNA from its rows. A total of around 350,000 distinct CDR3 sequences appear in this sample, roughly 20% of them only once. The ten most abundant clones make up roughly 9% of the sample.

This specimen belongs to a study of T cell repertoires in cytomegalovirus infection (dated by TCRdb to the late 2010s). A note on the overall study: Because public TCR beta signatures pointed to carriage of CMV infection together with the matching HLA type, the HLA type of each donor mattered for the analysis. General conclusions and limits of the study: The ex vivo response was dominated by HLA-C-restricted CMV-specific TCR beta clonotypes, which also provided the single most frequent clonotype in two of eight donors. Cumulative frequency of public TCR beta family members discriminated carriers of CMV infection plus the relevant HLA type in this cohort and an independent roughly 340-donor cohort.

The chain is encoded by TRBV11-2 joined to TRBJ2-1; TRBD1 might be the D gene, on 6 matching bases. Sequenced input: PBMCs. The TCR was taken from a human donor in good health (CMV status not recorded). Some clones in this sample may be carry-over from other donors' samples. The base sequence is TGTGCCAGCAGCCGTCACTTATCATACAGGGCAGTGGGCAATGAGCAGTTCTTC. Translation gives CASSRHLSYRAVGNEQFF.